The entry below gives a single T cell receptor (beta chain) sequence along with its context. Antigen: not known. Between the trimmed V and J ends, which lost 1 base and 7 bases, there was a span of 10 bases. CDR1 LNHDA and CDR2 SQIVND come from the germline V gene (reference sequence). The CDR3 extends over 13 amino acids. This sample was included in a study of T cell responses to AZD1222 COVID-19 vaccine. TCRdb's copy holds only in-frame clones and misses some; the assay was immunoSEQ multiplex PCR. This table holds 95,000 to 110,000 clones, about 85% found once. Study-level points and caveats: A reported finding is that nearly half of spike-specific TCRs target unmutated variant regions. Donor demographics were predominantly white British with a female majority; clonal diversity may be underestimated.

The sample consisted of peripheral blood, taken on day 0 of AZD1222 vaccination. This chain connects TRBV19 to TRBJ1-1; D might be TRBD1 (5 bases). This receptor was taken from an adult in good health. The CDR3 DNA reads as TGTGCCAGTAGTATAGGCTCAGGGAATGAAGCTTTCTTT. Residues: CASSIGSGNEAFF.